One and the same sample provided the 21 T cell receptor beta chains below, sequenced in a study of OX40 agonist ivuxolimab in advanced cancers. Repertoires were generated with immunoSEQ multiplex PCR, while TCRdb's copy carries only in-frame clones and drops some. The table includes 72,000 or so clones, 70% to 85% detected once. The sequencing used CD4+ or CD8+ T cells sorted from blood, collected in a trial of the OX40 agonist ivuxolimab. The origin of the receptors is an adult with an advanced solid tumor such as melanoma, head and neck, liver or kidney cancer.

This clone was observed a single time. The gene calls are TRBV28 and TRBJ1-2; D is unresolved. The CDR3 spans 15 residues. V shed 4 bases and J shed 13 bases, with 25 bases lying between them. CDR1 is MDHEN and CDR2 is SYDVKM in the germline V gene. The CDR3 loop is CASSSPISVAMAITF. The CDR3 region has the DNA TGTGCCAGCAGTTCCCCCATCTCCGTAGCTATGGCTATCACCTTC.

The rearrangement links TRBV18 to TRBJ1-5, with D possibly TRBD1 on 6 matching bases. The CDR3 runs to 13 residues. Germline-derived CDR1 and CDR2 are KGHSH and LQKENI. Trimming took 8 bases from V and 2 from J, leaving 10 bases between them. CDR3 DNA sequence: TGTGCCAGCGGAGGGGGGCGCAATCAGCCCCAGCATTTT. It is translated as CASGGGRNQPQHF.

This clone was detected only once. V and J are TRBV7-3 and TRBJ2-3; TRBD2 aligns across 13 bases. The junction had 0 bases not matched to a gene; V was cut back by 3 bases and J by 3 bases. CDR1 and CDR2 from the germline V gene are SGHTA and FQGTGA. The CDR3 length is 15 residues. CDR3 residues: CASSLGLAGTDTQYF. CDR3 nucleotides: TGTGCCAGCAGCTTGGGACTAGCGGGAACAGATACGCAGTATTTT.

In its sample, this clone was seen a few times. The rearrangement uses TRBV5-1 and TRBJ1-5; possible D gene TRBD1, 5 bases. Per germline, CDR1 SGHRS and CDR2 YFSETQ. V lost 0 bases, J lost 5 bases, and 12 bases lay in between. This CDR3 has 15 amino acids. The CDR3 DNA is TGCGCCAGCAGCTTGGGTGGCAGGGCCGATCAGCCCCAGCATTTT. Its translation: CASSLGGRADQPQHF.

The chain recombines TRBV6-6 with TRBJ2-2, with 7 nucleotides matching TRBD1. V trimming: 7 bases; J trimming: 5 bases; junction bases outside the gene matches: 10. This CDR3 comprises 15 residues. Germline-derived CDR1 and CDR2 are MNHNY and SVGAGI (reference sequence). The CDR3 here is CASTRTGEQTGELFF. CDR3 nucleotide sequence: TGTGCCAGCACCCGGACAGGCGAACAGACCGGGGAGCTGTTTTTT.

The chain is built from TRBV6-5 and TRBJ1-2; TRBD1 aligns across 11 bases. The CDR3 is 16 residues long. Germline V gene data show CDR1 as MNHEY and CDR2 as SVGAGI. V was clipped by 4 bases and J by 2 bases; unmatched bases: 6. The CDR3 here is CASSLGQGGANYGYTF. The DNA of the CDR3 is TGTGCCAGCAGTTTGGGACAGGGGGGCGCCAACTATGGCTACACCTTC.

There are many counts of this clone. The chain carries TRBV6-1 and TRBJ1-2, with D hard to call. V lost 4 bases, J lost 7 bases, and 13 bases lay in between. This CDR3 has 13 amino acids. Looked up from germline, CDR1 is MNHNS and CDR2 is SASEGT. CDR3 DNA sequence: TGTGCCAGCAGTGTACTAAACCCCTCTGGCTACACCTTC. Its protein product is CASSVLNPSGYTF.

This sequence joins TRBV30 and TRBJ1-1; tentative D call: TRBD1 (6 bases). V was clipped by 1 base and J by 7 bases, with 7 bases between them. Germline CDR1 GTSNPN, CDR2 SVGIG (reference sequence). The CDR3 is made up of 11 amino acids. CDR3 DNA sequence: TGTGCCTGGAGTGACAGGGATGAAGCTTTCTTT. Amino acid sequence: CAWSDRDEAFF.

A single count supports this clone. Written as DNA, the CDR3 is TGCGCCAGCAGCTTGTATCTGAGGGAGAACACCGGGGAGCTGTTTTTT. Translated: CASSLYLRENTGELFF. This chain links TRBV5-1 with TRBJ2-2; D is possibly TRBD2 (5 bases). Trimming took 1 base from V and 1 from J, leaving 11 bases between them. Germline-derived CDR1 and CDR2 are SGHRS and YFSETQ. There are 16 residues in the CDR3. Together with reference TRBV5-1 and TRBJ2-2, the CDR3 gives the full variable domain: KAGVTQTPRYLIKTRGQQVTLSCSPISGHRSVSWYQQTPGQGLQFLFEYFSETQRNKGNFPGRFSGRQFSNSRSEMNVSTLELGDSALYLCASSLYLRENTGELFFGEGSRLTVL.

This rearrangement joins TRBV11-3 to TRBJ2-3; D possibly uses TRBD1 or TRBD2 (6 bases each). CDR1 is SGHNT, CDR2 YENEEA, per germline. V lost 1 base, J lost 6 bases, and 11 bases lay in between. The CDR3 spans 14 residues. The chain's CDR3 is CASSLGGAADTQYF. The CDR3 DNA follows: TGTGCCAGCAGCTTAGGGGGGGCGGCGGATACGCAGTATTTT.

This clone was seen a few times. The same CDR3 arises from other DNA sequences in this sample as well. The chain combines TRBV28 with TRBJ2-2, with D unclear. Trimming took 7 bases from V and 4 from J, leaving 4 bases between them. The CDR3 length is 11 residues. CDR1 MDHEN and CDR2 SYDVKM come from the germline V gene. The CDR3 DNA is TGTGCCAGCAAACGCACCGGGGAGCTGTTTTTT. It yields the protein CASKRTGELFF.

This chain connects TRBV16 to TRBJ2-2, with 7 positions matching TRBD2. The CDR3 is made up of 14 amino acids. Germline V gene data show CDR1 as KGHSY and CDR2 as FQNENV. Unmatched junction bases numbered 1, after V lost 5 bases and J lost 1 base. The CDR3 spells CASSGGGNTGELFF. The CDR3 DNA follows: TGTGCCAGCAGCGGCGGGGGGAACACCGGGGAGCTGTTTTTT. Looking up the rest from reference TRBV16 and TRBJ2-2 gives the full variable domain: GEEVAQTPKHLVRGEGQKAKLYCAPIKGHSYVFWYQQVLKNEFKFLISFQNENVFDETGMPKERFSAKCLPNSPCSLEIQATKLEDSAVYFCASSGGGNTGELFFGEGSRLTVL.

The V call is TRBV18, the J call TRBJ2-3, with 8 bases identical to TRBD2. Germline V gene data show CDR1 as KGHSH and CDR2 as LQKENI. The V and J ends lost 0 bases and 3 bases, in that order; junction bases with no gene match: 5. This CDR3 region has 16 residues. The CDR3 bases are TGTGCCAGCTCACCACCCGGGATAGCGGGAACAGATACGCAGTATTTT. It is translated as CASSPPGIAGTDTQYF. The full variable domain, in which reference TRBV18 and TRBJ2-3 provide the parts outside the CDR3, is NAGVMQNPRHLVRRRGQEARLRCSPMKGHSHVYWYRQLPEEGLKFMVYLQKENIIDESGMPKERFSAEFPKEGPSILRIQQVVRGDSAAYFCASSPPGIAGTDTQYFGPGTRLTVL.

The chain couples TRBV28 to TRBJ1-2, with D hard to call. Deletions cut 5 bases from V and 8 bases from J, with 21 bases between. The CDR3 runs 15 residues. Germline V CDR1 and CDR2: MDHEN, SYDVKM. The CDR3 is CASSTQTGAIGGYTF. The CDR3 DNA sequence: TGTGCCAGCAGTACCCAGACGGGAGCTATTGGCGGCTACACCTTC.

The J gene is TRBJ2-2, the V gene TRBV5-3; 16 bases are a match to TRBD2. TRBV5-3 is labeled an ORF, and its function is uncertain. With 3 bases clipped from V and 6 bases from J, the junction kept 11 bases outside the gene matches. The CDR3 is made up of 19 amino acids. The CDR3 nucleotides read TGTGCCAGAAGCTATCACACAGAGGGACTAGCGGGAGGGTCCGGGGAGCTGTTTTTT. This codes for CARSYHTEGLAGGSGELFF.

This clone came up a few times. This sequence joins TRBV5-4 and TRBJ2-1, with 10 bases matching TRBD2. CDR1 and CDR2 (germline): SGHNT, YYREEE (reference sequence). The CDR3 has 16 amino acids. Unmatched junction bases numbered 13, after V lost 5 bases and J lost 8 bases. The DNA for the CDR3 is TGTGCCAGCAGTCGCTCTATTCTAGCGGGAGATCATGAGCAGTTCTTC. It translates to CASSRSILAGDHEQFF.

The rearrangement joins TRBV4-1 to TRBJ2-1; the match to TRBD1 covers 9 bases. Unmatched junction bases numbered 7, after V lost 1 base and J lost 6 bases. Germline V gene sequence: CDR1 MGHRA, CDR2 YSYEKL. CDR3 length: 16 residues. Here the CDR3 DNA reads TGCGCCAGCAGCCAAGGCCGGGGACAGGGCTCCAATGAGCAGTTCTTC. It yields the protein CASSQGRGQGSNEQFF.

V usage is TRBV10-3 and J usage is TRBJ2-5, with D hard to call. CDR1 is ENHRY, CDR2 SYGVKD, per germline. V dropped 4 bases and J dropped 5 bases, with 11 bases sitting between them. The CDR3 is 13 residues long. The CDR3 DNA sequence: TGTGCCATCAGTGTCAGTAGCTCGGAGACCCAGTACTTC. Its protein is CAISVSSSETQYF.

This clone was counted between two and nine times. This rearrangement joins TRBV7-2 to TRBJ2-7; a possible D gene is TRBD1 (5 bases). CDR1 and CDR2 from the germline V gene are SGHTA and FQGNSA. Trimming removed 4 bases from V and 6 bases from J, with 13 bases in between. The CDR3 has 13 residues. The CDR3, as DNA: TGTGCCAGCAGCTACCAGGGTCTCGGCGAGCAGTACTTC. Amino acid sequence: CASSYQGLGEQYF.

The V gene is TRBV7-2, the J gene TRBJ2-3, with no clear D. V lost 2 bases and J 1 base, leaving 7 bases between the germline ends. In germline, CDR1 is SGHTA, CDR2 FQGNSA. This CDR3 comprises 14 residues. The CDR3 here is CASSLLGGTDTQYF. The CDR3 region has the DNA TGTGCCAGCAGCTTACTCGGCGGCACAGATACGCAGTATTTT.

This rearrangement joins TRBV5-1 to TRBJ1-2; tentatively, D is TRBD1 (5 bases). Trimming took 4 bases from V and 4 from J, leaving 8 bases between them. CDR3 length equals 12 residues. Germline loops: CDR1 SGHRS, CDR2 YFSETQ. This chain's CDR3 is CASSPGGYGYTF. CDR3 sequence (DNA): TGCGCCAGCAGCCCCGGGGGCTATGGCTACACCTTC.